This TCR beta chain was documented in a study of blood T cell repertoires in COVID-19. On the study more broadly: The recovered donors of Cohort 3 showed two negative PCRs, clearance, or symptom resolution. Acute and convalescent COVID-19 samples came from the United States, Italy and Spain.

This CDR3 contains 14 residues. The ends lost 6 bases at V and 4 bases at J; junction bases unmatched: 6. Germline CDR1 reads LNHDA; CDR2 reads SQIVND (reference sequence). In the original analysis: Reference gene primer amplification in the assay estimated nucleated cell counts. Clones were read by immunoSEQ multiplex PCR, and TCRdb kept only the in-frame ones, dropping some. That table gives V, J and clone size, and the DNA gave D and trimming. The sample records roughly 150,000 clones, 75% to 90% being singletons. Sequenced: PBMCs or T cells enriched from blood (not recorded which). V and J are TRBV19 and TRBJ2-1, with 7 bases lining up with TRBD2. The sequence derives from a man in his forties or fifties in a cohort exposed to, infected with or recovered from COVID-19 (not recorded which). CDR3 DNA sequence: TGTGCCAGTAGGACGGGAGGCTCATACAATGAGCAGTTCTTC. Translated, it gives CASRTGGSYNEQFF.